This T cell receptor beta chain was sequenced during a study of OX40 agonist ivuxolimab in advanced cancers. Turning to the study itself: Of mixed ages from about 23 to 90 and averaging roughly 66 years, the group was 65% to 85% male. Patients achieving partial responses numbered three: one hepatocellular carcinoma case and two cutaneous melanoma cases.

Overall study findings and caveats: The antigen specificity of the peripheral T cells (those that were expanded) was not determined.

The data were produced by immunoSEQ multiplex PCR, yet TCRdb's version contains in-frame clones alone and is incomplete. The sample lists roughly 50,000 clones, 80% to 85% seen once, with roughly 12% in the top ten. Of note for this clone: The antigen remains undetermined.

The germline gives CDR1 SGHNT, CDR2 YYREEE (reference sequence). The CDR3 totals 14 residues. The germline V and J ends were trimmed by 0 bases and 6 bases, with 10 bases remaining between them. Source: CD4+ or CD8+ T cells sorted from blood, taken in a trial of the OX40 agonist ivuxolimab. The source of this sequence is an adult with an advanced solid tumor such as melanoma, head and neck, liver or kidney cancer. The chain is built from TRBV5-4 and TRBJ2-1; perhaps TRBD2 as D (6 bases). The CDR3 loop is CASSLGDFFNEQFF. The CDR3 DNA is TGTGCCAGCAGCTTGGGGGACTTTTTCAATGAGCAGTTCTTC. Drawing the rest from reference TRBV5-4 and TRBJ2-1, the complete variable domain is ETGVTQSPTHLIKTRGQQVTLRCSSQSGHNTVSWYQQALGQGPQFIFQYYREEENGRGNFPPRFSGLQFPNYSSELNVNALELDDSALYLCASSLGDFFNEQFFGPGTRLTVL.